This T cell receptor (beta chain) was found in a study of CD8+ T cells in alopecia areata. In the study overall: Tofacitinib was taken orally by treated patients, and the dose was 5 to 10 mg twice daily.

Indicated treatment: oral pan-JAK inhibitor, 5-10 mg twice daily. Trimming removed 6 bases from V and 6 bases from J; junction bases left unmatched: 8. Looked up from germline, CDR1 is SQVTM and CDR2 is ANQGSEA. The CDR3 contains 14 residues. cDNA serving as the sequencing template came from extracted, reverse transcribed RNA. Sequenced by immunoSEQ multiplex PCR; TCRdb stores in-frame clones only, minus some. There are some 130,000 clones in the sample; 53% occur only once, and about 0.5% lies in the top ten. The sample consisted of CD4+ T cells sorted from blood, taken at week 4, from a patient treated with tofacitinib. V and J are TRBV29-1 and TRBJ2-1; 10 nucleotides match TRBD1. The origin of this receptor is a human donor with alopecia areata. The CDR3 spells CSVGRDRGSNEQFF. CDR3 bases: TGCAGCGTCGGCCGGGACAGGGGATCCAATGAGCAGTTCTTC.